These 17 T cell receptor beta chains came from one sample sequenced in a study of CD8+ T cells in alopecia areata. Extracted RNA was reverse transcribed into cDNA, the sequencing template. TCRdb keeps only in-frame clones here, not all; method: immunoSEQ multiplex PCR. Seen here are 120,000 or so clones, 45% to 50% observed once, and the top ten hold about 10%. The sequenced material came from NKG2D-low CD8+ T cells sorted from blood. Receptor source: a human donor with alopecia areata.

The chain couples TRBV2 to TRBJ2-7; D not resolved. Trimming removed 4 bases at V and 9 bases at J, with 7 bases between. The CDR3 runs 10 residues. Germline V lookup: CDR1 SNHLY, CDR2 FYNNEI. In DNA form, the CDR3 reads TGTGCCAGCAGTGTAGTGAGGCAGTACTTC. Protein sequence: CASSVVRQYF. The full variable domain, in which reference TRBV2 and TRBJ2-7 provide the parts outside the CDR3, is EPEVTQTPSHQVTQMGQEVILRCVPISNHLYFYWYRQILGQKVEFLVSFYNNEISEKSEIFDDQFSVERPDGSNFTLKIRSTKLEDSAMYFCASSVVRQYFGPGTRLTVT.

This rearrangement joins TRBV29-1 to TRBJ1-3, with a possible D match to TRBD1 (5 bases). Germline CDR1 is SQVTM and CDR2 is ANQGSEA. The CDR3 loop spans 12 amino acids. V lost 7 bases and J 4 bases, leaving 11 bases between the germline ends. This chain's CDR3 is CSAPGYGNTIYF. CDR3 nucleotides: TGCAGCGCTCCAGGGTACGGAAACACCATATATTTT.

Only one count was recorded for this clone. The gene calls are TRBV4-3 and TRBJ2-1; 8 nucleotides match TRBD1. V lost 1 base, J lost 2 bases, and 4 bases stayed unmatched. The germline V gene has CDR1 LGHNA and CDR2 YSLEER. This CDR3 region has 16 residues. Written as DNA, the CDR3 is TGCGCCAGCAGCCAAGGTCAGGGGGCTGCCTACAATGAGCAGTTCTTC. Translating it yields CASSQGQGAAYNEQFF.

A few counts support this clone. The chain uses TRBV29-1 and TRBJ2-7, with D tentatively TRBD2 (6 bases). Between the trimmed V and J ends, which lost 5 bases and 6 bases, there was a span of 11 bases. The germline V gene encodes CDR1 SQVTM and CDR2 ANQGSEA. The CDR3 sequence is 11 residues long. The CDR3 DNA sequence: TGCAGCGTTCCACGGGGAGGCGAGCAGTACTTC. Translation: CSVPRGGEQYF.

Only one count was recorded for this clone. J is TRBJ2-1 and V is TRBV30, with D perhaps TRBD1 (5 bases). CDR1 GTSNPN and CDR2 SVGIG come from the germline V gene (reference sequence). The CDR3 is 14 amino acids. V was cut by 5 bases and J by 3 bases, with 14 bases left in between. CDR3 in amino acids: CAWAVGQGYNEQFF. The CDR3 DNA reads as TGTGCCTGGGCTGTAGGTCAGGGCTACAATGAGCAGTTCTTC.

In its sample, this clone was seen a few times. The rearrangement joins TRBV11-2 to TRBJ1-2, with unresolved D. Trimming removed 1 base from V and 0 bases from J, with 3 bases in between. CDR1 and CDR2 (germline): SGHAT, FQNNGV. The CDR3 has 13 residues. The DNA of the CDR3 is TGTGCCAGCAGCTTAGCTTCTAACTATGGCTACACCTTC. This sequence encodes CASSLASNYGYTF.

This chain joins TRBV27 and TRBJ2-1, with 7 bases identical to TRBD2. CDR1 and CDR2 (germline): MNHEY, SMNVEV (reference sequence). The CDR3 runs 14 residues. The ends lost 0 bases at V and 7 bases at J; junction bases unmatched: 3. CDR3 nucleotides: TGTGCCAGCAGTTTATCGAGGGAGGGTAATGAGCAGTTCTTC. As protein: CASSLSREGNEQFF.

The gene calls are TRBV4-1 and TRBJ1-1; TRBD1 agrees at 9 bases. J lost 8 bases, V lost 3 bases, and 10 bases had no gene match. Germline V gives CDR1 MGHRA, CDR2 YSYEKL. The CDR3 is 15 amino acids. The CDR3 sequence is CASSHLPGQGREAFF. The DNA for the CDR3 is TGCGCCAGCAGCCATCTCCCGGGACAGGGTCGGGAAGCTTTCTTT.

For the CDR3, the DNA is TGTGCCAGCAGCCCCGGGACTGGAGATACGCAGTATTTT. Its protein is CASSPGTGDTQYF. The chain couples TRBV7-9 to TRBJ2-3, with D possibly being TRBD2 (6 bases). Trimming left V 5 bases short and J 5 bases short, with 11 bases between. Germline CDR1 reads SEHNR; CDR2 reads FQNEAQ (reference sequence). The CDR3 runs to 13 residues.

V and J are TRBV18 and TRBJ2-5; D call uncertain. This CDR3 has 14 amino acids. Trimming cost V 6 bases and J 2 bases, with 13 bases left between them. Germline values: CDR1 KGHSH, CDR2 LQKENI. The CDR3 sequence: CASSQPLGQETQYF. The CDR3 nucleotides read TGTGCCAGCTCTCAACCTCTCGGACAAGAGACCCAGTACTTC.

This clone has a handful of counts. The chain has TRBV7-9 and TRBJ2-7; D might be TRBD1 (5 bases). The germline gives CDR1 SEHNR, CDR2 FQNEAQ (reference sequence). This CDR3 has 14 residues. Deletions cut 1 base from V and 0 bases from J, with 7 bases between. The chain's CDR3 is CASSLEDSSYEQYF. As DNA, the CDR3 is TGTGCCAGCAGCTTAGAAGACAGCTCCTACGAGCAGTACTTC.

This clone was seen only a few times. This chain connects TRBV27 to TRBJ2-7; no definite D call. The CDR3 covers 14 residues. CDR1 MNHEY and CDR2 SMNVEV come from the germline V gene (reference sequence). V lost 2 bases, J lost 0 bases, and 8 bases lay in between. In DNA form, the CDR3 reads TGTGCCAGCAGTTTAAACGGCAACTCCTACGAGCAGTACTTC. This codes for CASSLNGNSYEQYF.

This rearrangement joins TRBV29-1 to TRBJ2-5, with D perhaps matching TRBD2 (5 bases). The CDR3 consists of 13 residues. With 7 bases removed from V and 2 bases from J, the gap between germline ends came to 14 bases. Germline values: CDR1 SQVTM, CDR2 ANQGSEA. This CDR3 is CSGSSVNQETQYF. CDR3 DNA: TGCAGCGGAAGTAGCGTAAATCAAGAGACCCAGTACTTC.

The J gene is TRBJ1-1, the V gene TRBV4-1; TRBD1 matches at 7 bases. This CDR3 comprises 15 residues. Germline V gives CDR1 MGHRA, CDR2 YSYEKL. Unmatched junction bases numbered 6, after V lost 4 bases and J lost 1 base. The CDR3, as DNA: TGCGCCAGCAGCCTTAGGGACAGAGGGAACACTGAAGCTTTCTTT. This translates into CASSLRDRGNTEAFF.

The genes are TRBV2 and TRBJ2-1; tentatively, D is TRBD1 (6 bases). Trimming removed 6 bases at V and 6 bases at J, with 12 bases between. CDR1 is SNHLY, CDR2 FYNNEI, per germline. The CDR3 runs to 13 residues. For the CDR3, the DNA is TGTGCCAGCAGGTTGGGGGCGGGCAATGAGCAGTTCTTC. It encodes CASRLGAGNEQFF.

This clone has more than one count but fewer than ten. This chain uses TRBV6-6 with TRBJ2-2; possibly TRBD2 for D (5 bases). The CDR3 consists of 15 residues. The germline V gene has CDR1 MNHNY and CDR2 SVGAGI (reference sequence). V lost 7 bases and J lost 6, with 18 bases in between. CDR3 coding DNA: TGTGCCAGCATCTACGGTAGCGACGTATCCGGGGAGCTGTTTTTT. It is translated as CASIYGSDVSGELFF.

This clone occurred a few times. This chain links TRBV7-2 with TRBJ1-5; D call uncertain. Germline V gene sequence: CDR1 SGHTA, CDR2 FQGNSA. The CDR3 totals 12 residues. Trimming removed 6 bases from V and 9 bases from J, with 12 bases in between. This chain's CDR3 is CASSTQVWPQHF. The CDR3 coding sequence is TGTGCCAGCAGTACTCAAGTATGGCCCCAGCATTTT.